This T cell receptor (beta chain) was observed in a study of T cells in localized non-small cell lung cancer. Trimming cost V 4 bases and J 3 bases, with 6 bases left between them. Germline CDR1 and CDR2: MNHEY and SVGAGI. The CDR3 is 12 amino acids. With respect to this clone: The target antigen is unknown.

Here immunoSEQ multiplex PCR was the method, and the copy in TCRdb shows in-frame clones only, minus some. The profile shows tens of thousands of clones, over 70% of them singletons. Study-level results: It was uninvolved adjacent lung that showed the highest T cell clonality, exceeding tumor. There were a median roughly 59 of the top 100 tumor clones appearing in adjacent lung.

The TCR comes from a man aged 35 to 69 with stage III lung adenocarcinoma. The chain has TRBV6-5 and TRBJ1-2, with D uncertain. Here the sequenced sample was peripheral blood mononuclear cells, taken before any cancer treatment. The CDR3 bases are TGTGCCAGCAGTTCCAAGGACTATGGCTACACCTTC. The encoded protein is CASSSKDYGYTF.